This entry lists 25 T cell receptor beta chains sequenced from one sample in a study of blood T cell repertoires in COVID-19. The repertoire was sequenced with immunoSEQ multiplex PCR; TCRdb's copy has only in-frame clones and lacks some. This sample has 150,000 to 200,000 clones, with over 85% found just once. Sequences were obtained from peripheral blood. The receptors come from a man aged 55-75 years with active or convalescent COVID-19.

This chain joins TRBV3-1 (or the pseudogene TRBV3-2) and TRBJ1-2, with TRBD1 matching 8 bases. V shed 5 bases and J 2 bases; nucleotides not matched to a gene: 7. The CDR3 totals 15 residues. CDR1 is LGHDT and CDR2 is YNNKEL in the germline V gene (reference sequence). In nucleotides, the CDR3 is TGTGCCAGCAGCTCAGGACAGGGCGGAAACTATGGCTACACCTTC. Amino acids: CASSSGQGGNYGYTF.

This chain joins TRBV12-3 or TRBV12-4 and TRBJ2-5, with D perhaps matching TRBD2 (5 bases). Trimming took 0 bases from V and 5 from J, leaving 7 bases between them. This CDR3 has 13 amino acids. The CDR3 DNA follows: TGTGCCAGCAGTTTAGCGGGAGTGGAGACCCAGTACTTC. This encodes CASSLAGVETQYF.

This clone was picked up a small number of times. The V gene is TRBV5-1, the J gene TRBJ2-2; D is undetermined. Germline lookup yields CDR1 SGHRS and CDR2 YFSETQ. This CDR3 has 14 amino acids. V was cut by 0 bases and J by 5 bases, with 8 bases left in between. The CDR3 DNA follows: TGCGCCAGCAGCTTGGACACGACAACCGGGGAGCTGTTTTTT. The encoded protein is CASSLDTTTGELFF.

This clone was recorded only once. The gene calls are TRBV5-5 and TRBJ1-5; D remains unclear. V lost 0 bases to trimming and J lost 6 bases, with 10 bases between them. The length of the CDR3 is 14 residues. Germline CDR1 reads SGHKS; CDR2 reads YYEKEE (reference sequence). The CDR3 bases are TGTGCCAGCAGCTTGGGAGCGGTAAGTCAGCCCCAGCATTTT. Translated: CASSLGAVSQPQHF.

This clone was seen once. The CDR3 sequence: CASRKDSTGVYGYTF. As DNA, the CDR3 is TGTGCCAGCAGAAAGGATTCGACAGGGGTCTATGGCTACACCTTC. J is TRBJ1-2 and V is TRBV6-5, with 8 bases matching TRBD1. The germline V gene has CDR1 MNHEY and CDR2 SVGAGI. The CDR3 contains 15 residues. The V and J ends lost 6 bases and 4 bases, in that order; junction bases with no gene match: 10.

This chain connects TRBV21-1 to TRBJ2-3; TRBD2 is the table's D call, not checked against the DNA. TRBV21-1 is classified as a pseudogene. CDR3 length: 18 residues. The CDR3 loop reads CASSKVSFGVNILDTQYF. The DNA for the CDR3 is TGTGCCAGCAGCAAAGTTAGTTTCGGGGTTAACATACTTGATACGCAGTATTTT.

This clone was observed a single time. The same CDR3 arises from other DNA sequences in this sample as well. The V call is TRBV19, the J call TRBJ1-2; 8 bases align to TRBD1. V trimming: 6 bases; J trimming: 8 bases; junction bases outside the gene matches: 5. From germline, CDR1 is LNHDA and CDR2 SQIVND (reference sequence). The CDR3 is 12 residues long. DNA for the CDR3: TGTGCCAGTAGCTACACAGGGGGGGGCTACACCTTC. Protein: CASSYTGGGYTF.

The chain carries TRBV6-1 and TRBJ1-5; 7 bases line up with TRBD1. The germline gives CDR1 MNHNS, CDR2 SASEGT. The CDR3 spans 15 residues. V trimming: 3 bases; J trimming: 5 bases; junction bases outside the gene matches: 7. The CDR3 region is CASSDPTGRYQPQHF. Written as DNA, the CDR3 is TGTGCCAGCAGTGATCCGACAGGGCGGTATCAGCCCCAGCATTTT.

The chain uses TRBV19 and TRBJ1-4, with 9 bases fitting TRBD1. The V gene end was trimmed by 5 bases and the J gene end by 7 bases; junction bases not matched to a gene: 8. This CDR3 has 15 residues. Germline V CDR1 and CDR2: LNHDA, SQIVND (reference sequence). The CDR3 loop reads CASSADRGRAEKLFF. CDR3 nucleotides: TGTGCCAGTAGTGCCGACAGGGGGAGGGCTGAAAAACTGTTTTTT.

The rearrangement joins TRBV28 to TRBJ1-5; 9 bases line up with TRBD1. CDR3 length: 15 amino acids. Per the germline V gene, CDR1 is MDHEN and CDR2 is SYDVKM. The V gene end was trimmed by 4 bases and the J gene end by 6 bases; junction bases not matched to a gene: 7. Here the CDR3 reads CASSSPDRGVQPQHF. The CDR3 region has the DNA TGTGCCAGCAGTTCCCCGGACAGGGGTGTTCAGCCCCAGCATTTT.

Here the CDR3 reads CASSLSSYSSTGELFF. The CDR3 bases are TGTGCCAGCAGTTTATCCTCGTACTCTAGCACCGGGGAGCTGTTTTTT. The rearrangement uses TRBV27 and TRBJ2-2; no clear D gene. The CDR3 covers 16 residues. Germline V gene sequence: CDR1 MNHEY, CDR2 SMNVEV (reference sequence). V lost 0 bases and J lost 4, with 12 bases in between.

This clone was seen a single time. The chain recombines TRBV3-1 (or the pseudogene TRBV3-2) with TRBJ2-4, with D uncertain. The CDR3 length is 11 residues. V was pared by 4 bases and J by 7 bases, with 5 bases between. Germline assignment: CDR1 LGHDT and CDR2 YNNKEL (reference sequence). In DNA, the CDR3 is TGTGCCAGCAGCCTCCTCAACATTCAGTACTTC. This sequence encodes CASSLLNIQYF.

The chain employs TRBV10-3 and TRBJ2-5, with TRBD2 matching over 9 bases. Germline V gene lookup returns CDR1 ENHRY and CDR2 SYGVKD. The CDR3 length is 14 residues. V was clipped by 5 bases and J by 8 bases; unmatched bases: 9. The CDR3 DNA reads as TGTGCCATCAGTAGCGGGAGGCGGGACCTTACCCAGTACTTC. Its protein product is CAISSGRRDLTQYF.

The rearrangement links TRBV19 to TRBJ1-1; 9 bases fit TRBD1. Germline CDR1 is LNHDA and CDR2 is SQIVND (reference sequence). J was trimmed by 0 bases and V by 7 bases; bases with no gene match: 3. The CDR3 consists of 14 residues. The CDR3 is CASIDRGVNTEAFF. CDR3 bases: TGTGCCAGTATTGACAGGGGGGTGAACACTGAAGCTTTCTTT.

The V call is TRBV7-9, the J call TRBJ2-1; maybe TRBD1 (6 bases). The CDR3 loop spans 13 amino acids. Germline CDR1 SEHNR, CDR2 FQNEAQ (reference sequence). V shed 5 bases and J shed 3 bases, with 8 bases lying between them. The CDR3 loop reads CASSLDSYNEQFF. As DNA, the CDR3 is TGTGCCAGCAGCCTGGACAGCTACAATGAGCAGTTCTTC.

This chain connects TRBV5-1 to TRBJ1-1; D gene unclear. Germline CDR1 reads SGHRS; CDR2 reads YFSETQ. V was clipped by 3 bases and J by 0 bases, with 3 bases between them. The CDR3 consists of 12 residues. CDR3 sequence: CASSSVNTEAFF. CDR3 bases: TGCGCCAGCAGCTCCGTGAACACTGAAGCTTTCTTT.

The gene calls are TRBV7-9 and TRBJ2-3, with a possible D match to TRBD1 (5 bases). V lost 4 bases, J lost 6 bases, and 14 bases lay in between. Germline assignment: CDR1 SEHNR and CDR2 FQNEAQ (reference sequence). The CDR3 covers 14 residues. The DNA for the CDR3 is TGTGCCAGCAGCTCTTCAGGGATCGGCGATACGCAGTATTTT. Residues: CASSSSGIGDTQYF.

The V and J genes are TRBV18 and TRBJ2-5; weak D call: TRBD1 (6 bases). V lost 8 bases and J lost 4, with 17 bases in between. This CDR3 comprises 14 residues. CDR1 is KGHSH, CDR2 LQKENI, per germline. CDR3 bases: TGTGCCAGCAACAGGATGCGGACAGCAGAGACCCAGTACTTC. Its translation is CASNRMRTAETQYF.

The chain joins TRBV7-2 to TRBJ1-5; weak D call: TRBD1 (5 bases). Germline CDR1 SGHTA, CDR2 FQGNSA. The CDR3 runs to 14 residues. V lost 2 bases to trimming and J lost 1 base, with 6 bases between them. For the CDR3, the DNA is TGTGCCAGCAGCTTACAGGGAAGCAATCAGCCCCAGCATTTT. Translation: CASSLQGSNQPQHF.

In DNA form, the CDR3 reads TGTGCCAGCAGCTTAGCGGGACAGCTATACGAGCAGTACTTC. Protein sequence: CASSLAGQLYEQYF. This sequence joins TRBV7-9 and TRBJ2-7, with 7 positions matching TRBD1. This CDR3 is built from 14 residues. The V gene end was trimmed by 0 bases and the J gene end by 4 bases; junction bases not matched to a gene: 3. CDR1 SEHNR and CDR2 FQNEAQ come from the germline V gene (reference sequence).

The V call is TRBV7-9, the J call TRBJ1-2; D unclear. From germline, CDR1 is SEHNR and CDR2 FQNEAQ (reference sequence). V lost 2 bases and J 2 bases, leaving 12 bases between the germline ends. This CDR3 is built from 15 residues. CDR3 loop: CASSLPLTDNYGYTF. CDR3 DNA: TGTGCCAGCAGCTTACCCTTGACTGACAACTATGGCTACACCTTC.

Remarks on this clone: One end of the junction fails to match germline, which may point to a read error. The rearrangement links TRBV27 to TRBJ2-7, with D tentatively TRBD1 (6 bases). This CDR3 region has 15 residues. Germline CDR1 MNHEY, CDR2 SMNVEV (reference sequence). In nucleotides, the CDR3 is TGTGCCAGCAGTCTATCCCAGGGACAACGCTACGAGCAGTACTTC. It is translated as CASSLSQGQRYEQYF.

The chain employs TRBV4-2 and TRBJ2-7, with D perhaps TRBD1 (5 bases). Germline V gene lookup returns CDR1 LGHNA and CDR2 YNFKEQ. The CDR3 is made up of 15 amino acids. V was trimmed by 1 base and J by 0 bases, leaving 10 bases between them. The CDR3 protein is CASSQGRGSSYEQYF. DNA for the CDR3: TGTGCCAGCAGCCAAGGTAGGGGAAGCTCCTACGAGCAGTACTTC.

The chain joins TRBV30 to TRBJ2-7, with TRBD2 matching over 9 bases. This CDR3 is built from 15 residues. Germline trimming cut 5 bases from V and 1 base from J; bases unmatched to any gene: 9. Germline CDR1 and CDR2: GTSNPN and SVGIG (reference sequence). This CDR3 is CAWATAGLASYEQYF. The CDR3 DNA reads TGTGCCTGGGCGACCGCGGGACTAGCATCCTACGAGCAGTACTTC.

In the case of this clone: In the same sample, other DNA sequences code for this CDR3. The chain has TRBV6-1 and TRBJ1-5; D is unclear. This CDR3 region has 15 residues. The germline V and J ends were trimmed by 0 bases and 1 base, with 7 bases remaining between them. From germline, CDR1 is MNHNS and CDR2 SASEGT. The CDR3 spells CASSEAGGSNQPQHF. The CDR3 region has the DNA TGTGCCAGCAGTGAAGCTGGAGGGAGCAATCAGCCCCAGCATTTT.